This TCR beta chain was found in a study of OX40 agonist ivuxolimab in advanced cancers. TCRdb keeps only in-frame clones here, not all; method: immunoSEQ multiplex PCR. The sample has tens of thousands of clones, over 85% seen once; the top ten hold 0.6% to 0.7%. CDR1 is SGHAT, CDR2 FQNNGV, per germline. The CDR3 is 17 amino acids. With V trimmed by 2 bases and J by 1 base, 6 bases remained unmatched. The starting material was CD4+ or CD8+ T cells sorted from blood, obtained in a trial of the OX40 agonist ivuxolimab. The chain couples TRBV11-2 to TRBJ2-2; 8 bases fit TRBD2. This TCR was recovered from an adult with an advanced solid tumor such as melanoma, head and neck, liver or kidney cancer. The CDR3 reads CASSLTSGTLNTGELFF. The DNA of the CDR3 is TGTGCCAGCAGCTTAACTAGCGGTACACTGAACACCGGGGAGCTGTTTTTT.